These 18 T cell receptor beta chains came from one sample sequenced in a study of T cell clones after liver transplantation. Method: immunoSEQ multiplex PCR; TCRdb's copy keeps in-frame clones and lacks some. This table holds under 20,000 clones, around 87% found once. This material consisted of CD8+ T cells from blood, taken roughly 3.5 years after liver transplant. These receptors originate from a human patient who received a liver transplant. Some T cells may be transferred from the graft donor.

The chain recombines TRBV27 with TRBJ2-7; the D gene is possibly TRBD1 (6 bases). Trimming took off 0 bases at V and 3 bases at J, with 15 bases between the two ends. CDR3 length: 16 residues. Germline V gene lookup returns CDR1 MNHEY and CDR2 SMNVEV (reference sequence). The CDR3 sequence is CASSLSSQGYFYEQYF. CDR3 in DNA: TGTGCCAGCAGTTTATCTTCCCAGGGGTACTTCTACGAGCAGTACTTC.

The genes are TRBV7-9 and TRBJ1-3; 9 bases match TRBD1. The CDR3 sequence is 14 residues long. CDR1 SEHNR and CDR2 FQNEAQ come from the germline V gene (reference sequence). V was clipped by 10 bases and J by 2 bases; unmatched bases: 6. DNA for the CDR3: TGTGCCACCGCCGGACAGGGGCCTGGAAACACCATATATTTT. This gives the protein CATAGQGPGNTIYF.

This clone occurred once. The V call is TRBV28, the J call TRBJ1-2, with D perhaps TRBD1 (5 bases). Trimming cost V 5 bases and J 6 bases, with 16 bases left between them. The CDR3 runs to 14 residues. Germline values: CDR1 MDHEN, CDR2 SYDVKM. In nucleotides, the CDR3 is TGTGCCAGCAGTGACAGTTCTTTGATCGATGGCTACACCTTC. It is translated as CASSDSSLIDGYTF.

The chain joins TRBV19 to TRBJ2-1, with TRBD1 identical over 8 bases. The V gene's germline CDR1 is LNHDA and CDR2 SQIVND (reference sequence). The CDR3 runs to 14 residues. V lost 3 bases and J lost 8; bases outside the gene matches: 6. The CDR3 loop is CASSMDREGYEQFF. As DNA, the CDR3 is TGTGCCAGTAGTATGGACAGGGAAGGGTATGAGCAGTTCTTC.

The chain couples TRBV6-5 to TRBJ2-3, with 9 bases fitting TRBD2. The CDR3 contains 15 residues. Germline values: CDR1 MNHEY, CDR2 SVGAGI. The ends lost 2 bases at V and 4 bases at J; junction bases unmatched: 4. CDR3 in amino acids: CASSYLSGSADTQYF. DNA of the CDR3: TGTGCCAGCAGTTACCTTAGCGGGAGCGCAGATACGCAGTATTTT.

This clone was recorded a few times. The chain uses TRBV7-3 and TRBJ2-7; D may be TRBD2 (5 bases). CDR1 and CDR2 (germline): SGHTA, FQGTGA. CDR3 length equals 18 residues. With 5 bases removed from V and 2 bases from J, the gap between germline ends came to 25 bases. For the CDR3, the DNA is TGTGCCAGCAGCCCATTGATTAGCGAAAGTAGTAAACCCTACGAGCAGTACTTC. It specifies CASSPLISESSKPYEQYF.

Here the CDR3 reads CASSSPPIQGDTQYF. The DNA for the CDR3 is TGTGCCAGCAGTTCCCCACCCATACAGGGGGATACGCAGTATTTT. The chain joins TRBV28 to TRBJ2-3; TRBD1 matches at 7 bases. The junction had 10 bases not matched to a gene; V was cut back by 4 bases and J by 6 bases. Germline V gene sequence: CDR1 MDHEN, CDR2 SYDVKM. This CDR3 has 15 amino acids.

The CDR3 here is CSVPLGTGGPGTEAFF. The DNA of the CDR3 is TGCAGCGTCCCGTTAGGGACAGGGGGTCCGGGGACTGAAGCTTTCTTT. The rearrangement links TRBV29-1 to TRBJ1-1, with 11 nucleotides matching TRBD1. CDR1 is SQVTM, CDR2 ANQGSEA, per germline. Trimming removed 6 bases from V and 5 bases from J; junction bases left unmatched: 14. CDR3 length: 16 residues.

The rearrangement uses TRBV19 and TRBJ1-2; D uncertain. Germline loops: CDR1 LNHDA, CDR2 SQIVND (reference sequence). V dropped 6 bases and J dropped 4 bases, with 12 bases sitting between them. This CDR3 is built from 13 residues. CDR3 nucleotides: TGTGCCAGTAGCCTCTTTGACGGCTATGGCTACACCTTC. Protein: CASSLFDGYGYTF.

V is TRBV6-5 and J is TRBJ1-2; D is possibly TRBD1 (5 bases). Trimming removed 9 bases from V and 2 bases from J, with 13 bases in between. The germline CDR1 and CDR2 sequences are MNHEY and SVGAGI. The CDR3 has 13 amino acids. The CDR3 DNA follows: TGTGCCAGTACGGGGACGCTGAACTATGGCTACACCTTC. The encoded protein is CASTGTLNYGYTF.

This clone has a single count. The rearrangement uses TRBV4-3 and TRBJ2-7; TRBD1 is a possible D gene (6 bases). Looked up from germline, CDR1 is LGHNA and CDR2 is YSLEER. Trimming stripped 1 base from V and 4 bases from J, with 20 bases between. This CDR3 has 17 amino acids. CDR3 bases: TGCGCCAGCAGCCAAGCTTTTACCGGGTCAGGGGCGTACGAGCAGTACTTC. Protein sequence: CASSQAFTGSGAYEQYF.

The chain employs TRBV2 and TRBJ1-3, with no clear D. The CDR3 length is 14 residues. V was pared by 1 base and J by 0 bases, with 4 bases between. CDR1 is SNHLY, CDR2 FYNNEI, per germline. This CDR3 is CASSEDPSGNTIYF. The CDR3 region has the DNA TGTGCCAGCAGTGAAGACCCCTCTGGAAACACCATATATTTT.

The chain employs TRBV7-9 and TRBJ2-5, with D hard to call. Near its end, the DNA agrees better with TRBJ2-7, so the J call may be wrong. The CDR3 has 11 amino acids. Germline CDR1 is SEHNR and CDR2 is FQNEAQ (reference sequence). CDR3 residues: CASSAPYEQYF. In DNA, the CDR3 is TGTGCCAGCAGCGCCCCCTACGAGCAGTACTTC.

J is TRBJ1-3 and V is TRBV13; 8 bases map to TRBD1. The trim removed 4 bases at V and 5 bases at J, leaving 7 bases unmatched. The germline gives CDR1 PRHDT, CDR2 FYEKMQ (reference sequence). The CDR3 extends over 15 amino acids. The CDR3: CASSSRTGIRNTIYF. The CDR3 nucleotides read TGTGCCAGCAGCTCGAGGACAGGGATTAGAAACACCATATATTTT.

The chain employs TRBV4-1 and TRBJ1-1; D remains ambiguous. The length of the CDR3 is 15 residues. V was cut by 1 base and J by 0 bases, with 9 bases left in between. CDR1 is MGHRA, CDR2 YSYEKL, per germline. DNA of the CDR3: TGCGCCAGCAGCCAAGGACCGAAGCTGAACACTGAAGCTTTCTTT. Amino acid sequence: CASSQGPKLNTEAFF.

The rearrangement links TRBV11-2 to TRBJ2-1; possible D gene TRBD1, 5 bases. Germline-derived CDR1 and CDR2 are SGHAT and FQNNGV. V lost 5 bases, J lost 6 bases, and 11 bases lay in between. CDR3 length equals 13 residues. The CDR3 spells CASSPGWGNEQFF. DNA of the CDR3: TGTGCCAGCAGCCCAGGGTGGGGCAATGAGCAGTTCTTC.

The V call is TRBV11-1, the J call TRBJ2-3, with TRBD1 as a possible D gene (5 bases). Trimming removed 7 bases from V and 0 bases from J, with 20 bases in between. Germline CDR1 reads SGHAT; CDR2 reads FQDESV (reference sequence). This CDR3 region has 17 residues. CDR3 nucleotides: TGTGCCAGCAACGCAGAGCCCAGGGAAACTAGCACAGATACGCAGTATTTT. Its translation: CASNAEPRETSTDTQYF.

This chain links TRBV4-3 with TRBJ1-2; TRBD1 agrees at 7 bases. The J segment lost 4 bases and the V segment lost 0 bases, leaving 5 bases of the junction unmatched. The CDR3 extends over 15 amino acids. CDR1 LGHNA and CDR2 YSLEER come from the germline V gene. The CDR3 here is CASSQDHRGSYGYTF. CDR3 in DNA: TGCGCCAGCAGCCAAGATCACAGGGGAAGCTATGGCTACACCTTC.